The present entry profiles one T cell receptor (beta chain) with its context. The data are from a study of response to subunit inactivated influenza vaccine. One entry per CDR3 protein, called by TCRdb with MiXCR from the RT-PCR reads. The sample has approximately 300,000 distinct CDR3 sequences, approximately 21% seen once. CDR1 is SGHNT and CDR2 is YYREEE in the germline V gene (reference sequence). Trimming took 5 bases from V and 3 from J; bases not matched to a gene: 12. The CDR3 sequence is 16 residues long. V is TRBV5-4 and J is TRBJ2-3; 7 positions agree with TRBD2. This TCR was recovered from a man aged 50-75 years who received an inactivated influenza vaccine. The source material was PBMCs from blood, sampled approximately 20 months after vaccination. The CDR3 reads CASSLKGLAVTDTQYF. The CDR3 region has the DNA TGTGCCAGCAGTCTGAAGGGGCTAGCGGTTACAGATACGCAGTATTTT.